This T cell receptor (beta chain) is drawn from a study of T cell responses to AZD1222 COVID-19 vaccine. Whole-study results and caveats: Reportedly, close to half of spike-specific TCRs are directed against unmutated variant regions.

Details on this clone: Its antigen is unknown.

Clones were read by immunoSEQ multiplex PCR, and TCRdb kept only the in-frame ones, dropping some. The sample carries some 30,000 clones, 86% recorded once. The germline gives CDR1 GTSNPN, CDR2 SVGIG (reference sequence). Trimming pared 2 bases from V and 7 bases from J, leaving 17 bases between. The CDR3 spans 15 residues. The input for sequencing was peripheral blood, taken 28 days after the second AZD1222 dose. The chain has TRBV30 and TRBJ2-2, with D unclear. This clonotype was obtained from an adult who received the AZD1222 COVID-19 vaccine. The CDR3 DNA follows: TGTGCCTGGAGTACGGTACTGGCGCCGATCGGGGAGCTGTTTTTT. Its protein is CAWSTVLAPIGELFF. Variable domain in full (rest from reference TRBV30 and TRBJ2-2): SQTIHQWPATLVQPVGSPLSLECTVEGTSNPNLYWYRQAAGRGLQLLFYSVGIGQISSEVPQNLSASRPQDRQFILSSKKLLLSDSGFYLCAWSTVLAPIGELFFGEGSRLTVL.